The 26 T cell receptor beta chains reported below all come from one sample, sequenced in a study of beta chain features in type 1 diabetes (dated by TCRdb to between 2017 and 2018). Broader findings and caveats from the paper: In all four CD4+ subsets, TCRB CDR3 length was moderately but significantly shorter in type 1 diabetes patients.

The library was produced with the immunoSEQ multiplex PCR assay. The entire amount of isolated RNA was reverse transcribed using the High Capacity cDNA Reverse Transcription Kit, so the sequenced TCRB transcripts were expressed ones. This immuneACCESS table, as held by TCRdb, lists in-frame sequences with V and J called but not all clones. Of the missing ones, under half trace to an unresolved V gene in checked studies; the others have no known cause. This sample comprises roughly 700,000 clones, 13% of them detected only once. 0.022% of the sample goes to the ten largest clones. The antigens for these receptors are not known. The sequenced material came from naive CD4+ T cells from blood. The cell subset or site label on this specimen signifies: true naive CD4+ T cells. The receptors were sampled from a man aged 18-30 years with type 1 diabetes.

The rearrangement uses TRBV11-3 and TRBJ2-6; D call uncertain. Germline lookup yields CDR1 SGHNT and CDR2 YENEEA. Trimming left V 0 bases short and J 0 bases short, with 6 bases between. The CDR3 length is 16 residues. In DNA, the CDR3 is TGTGCCAGCAGCTTAGAAGGTTCCTCTGGGGCCAACGTCCTGACTTTC. This translates into CASSLEGSSGANVLTF.

The V call is TRBV7-9, the J call TRBJ2-3; a possible D gene is TRBD2 (5 bases). V dropped 5 bases and J dropped 2 bases, with 14 bases sitting between them. The CDR3 has 15 amino acids. Germline CDR1 SEHNR, CDR2 FQNEAQ (reference sequence). The CDR3 nucleotides read TGTGCCAGCAGCCGTAGGGCTAGCCCCACAGATACGCAGTATTTT. It encodes CASSRRASPTDTQYF.

The chain combines TRBV5-1 with TRBJ2-6; the D is unclear. The length of the CDR3 is 11 residues. The germline V and J ends were trimmed by 3 bases and 11 bases, with 6 bases remaining between them. The V gene's germline CDR1 is SGHRS and CDR2 YFSETQ. CDR3 loop: CASSYQDVLTF. In nucleotides, the CDR3 is TGCGCCAGCAGCTACCAGGACGTCCTGACTTTC.

This clone was detected only a few times. The chain employs TRBV29-1 and TRBJ1-1; tentatively, D is TRBD1 (6 bases). Germline-derived CDR1 and CDR2 are SQVTM and ANQGSEA. Trimming took 4 bases from V and 3 from J, leaving 21 bases between them. The CDR3 totals 16 residues. The CDR3 loop is CSVVPRRGAGDTEAFF. In DNA form, the CDR3 reads TGCAGCGTTGTTCCCCGCCGGGGGGCGGGTGACACTGAAGCTTTCTTT.

This chain links TRBV11-2 with TRBJ1-1, with 8 nucleotides matching TRBD1. This CDR3 has 14 residues. V gave up 5 bases and J gave up 0 bases; unmatched junction bases: 2. Germline CDR1 is SGHAT and CDR2 is FQNNGV. The CDR3 reads CASSLQGVNTEAFF. The CDR3 nucleotides are TGTGCCAGCAGCCTACAGGGGGTGAACACTGAAGCTTTCTTT.

This clone was picked up a small number of times. This sequence joins TRBV6-1 and TRBJ1-6, with 10 bases identical to TRBD1. There are 15 residues in the CDR3. The germline V gene encodes CDR1 MNHNS and CDR2 SASEGT. Germline trimming cut 10 bases from V and 5 bases from J; bases unmatched to any gene: 8. The chain's CDR3 is CATTRQGANNSPLHF. For the CDR3, the DNA is TGTGCCACGACCCGACAGGGGGCGAATAATTCACCCCTCCACTTT.

Only a few counts were recorded for this clone. This chain connects TRBV30 to TRBJ1-3, with D hard to call. The CDR3 loop spans 15 amino acids. Trimming pared 2 bases from V and 1 base from J, leaving 12 bases between. Germline assignment: CDR1 GTSNPN and CDR2 SVGIG (reference sequence). The DNA of the CDR3 is TGTGCCTGGAGTTTCCCTCGTTCATCTGGAAACACCATATATTTT. Translation: CAWSFPRSSGNTIYF.

This clone was picked up a small number of times. In DNA form, the CDR3 reads TGTGCCAGCAGCTTGAGCGGGACAGGGGCCCCCTACGAGCAGTACTTC. Translation gives CASSLSGTGAPYEQYF. The V and J genes are TRBV7-2 and TRBJ2-7; 10 positions match TRBD1. The ends lost 3 bases at V and 2 bases at J; junction bases unmatched: 7. Germline V gives CDR1 SGHTA, CDR2 FQGNSA. The CDR3 has 16 residues.

V gene TRBV7-9 combines with J gene TRBJ2-7; the match to TRBD1 covers 8 bases. Germline assignment: CDR1 SEHNR and CDR2 FQNEAQ (reference sequence). Germline trimming cut 5 bases from V and 0 bases from J; bases unmatched to any gene: 3. The CDR3 spans 14 residues. For the CDR3, the DNA is TGTGCCAGCAGCCCCGACAGGGGCTCCTACGAGCAGTACTTC. It specifies CASSPDRGSYEQYF.

The chain couples TRBV7-2 to TRBJ1-1, with D unclear. The CDR3 covers 11 residues. CDR1 and CDR2 from the germline V gene are SGHTA and FQGNSA. V was clipped by 3 bases and J by 6 bases, with 5 bases between them. The CDR3 DNA reads as TGTGCCAGCAGCTTCGGGGCTGAAGCTTTCTTT. This sequence encodes CASSFGAEAFF.

The chain recombines TRBV15 with TRBJ2-3; unclear D gene. Trimming took off 0 bases at V and 5 bases at J, with 3 bases between the two ends. This CDR3 contains 12 residues. The germline CDR1 and CDR2 sequences are LNHNV and YYDKDF (reference sequence). The CDR3 loop reads CATSRDQDTQYF. The CDR3, as DNA: TGTGCCACCAGCAGAGACCAAGATACGCAGTATTTT. The whole variable domain, remainder taken from reference TRBV15 and TRBJ2-3, is DAMVIQNPRYQVTQFGKPVTLSCSQTLNHNVMYWYQQKSSQAPKLLFHYYDKDFNNEADTPDNFQSRRPNTSFCFLDIRSPGLGDTAMYLCATSRDQDTQYFGPGTRLTVL.

This clone was counted a few times. CDR3 in DNA: TGTGCCAGCAGCCAAGAATTCTCGGTTAGCGGGGAAGATCTAGCCAAAAACATTCAGTACTTC. Protein: CASSQEFSVSGEDLAKNIQYF. The chain recombines TRBV14 with TRBJ2-4, with 8 bases that match TRBD2. This CDR3 contains 21 residues. Trimming took 0 bases from V and 0 from J; bases not matched to a gene: 16. The germline gives CDR1 SGHDN, CDR2 FVKESK.

The chain carries TRBV6-5 and TRBJ1-2, with D possibly TRBD1 on 5 matching bases. V was pared by 0 bases and J by 5 bases, with 16 bases between. The length of the CDR3 is 16 residues. Germline V gene lookup returns CDR1 MNHEY and CDR2 SVGAGI. The CDR3 nucleotides are TGTGCCAGCAGTTACTCGTGGAGACAGAAAACGTATGGCTACACCTTC. It encodes CASSYSWRQKTYGYTF.

The chain combines TRBV5-1 with TRBJ2-7; D is unclear. CDR3 size: 14 residues. Germline CDR1 SGHRS, CDR2 YFSETQ. Trimming left V 4 bases short and J 6 bases short, with 17 bases between. The CDR3 region is CASSPDPPRGEQYF. CDR3 DNA: TGCGCCAGCAGCCCCGACCCGCCTCGAGGCGAGCAGTACTTC.

This clone was picked up a small number of times. Other DNA sequences in the sample encode the same CDR3. J is TRBJ1-1 and V is TRBV29-1; the D is unclear. The CDR3 has 14 amino acids. Per the germline V gene, CDR1 is SQVTM and CDR2 is ANQGSEA. The V and J ends lost 4 bases and 0 bases respectively, with 12 bases between them. The CDR3 DNA is TGCAGCGTTGTGGGAAGGTTGATGAACACTGAAGCTTTCTTT. Its translation is CSVVGRLMNTEAFF.

This clone was observed a few times. The J gene is TRBJ2-2, the V gene TRBV9; 9 positions agree with TRBD1. Germline values: CDR1 SGDLS, CDR2 YYNGEE. The CDR3 spans 17 residues. V trimming: 0 bases; J trimming: 3 bases; junction bases outside the gene matches: 6. This CDR3 is CASSVATGGRDTGELFF. The DNA of the CDR3 is TGTGCCAGCAGCGTAGCTACAGGGGGCCGGGACACCGGGGAGCTGTTTTTT.

The table lists this clone with a few counts. The chain's CDR3 is CASSAAPRGQITWETQYF. Written as DNA, the CDR3 is TGTGCCAGCAGCGCCGCCCCTAGAGGACAAATAACATGGGAGACCCAGTACTTC. This chain joins TRBV9 and TRBJ2-5, with D tentatively TRBD1 (5 bases). This CDR3 comprises 18 residues. The V gene lost 3 bases and the J gene lost 5 bases, with 26 bases spanning the gap. Germline CDR1 reads SGDLS; CDR2 reads YYNGEE.

This chain links TRBV20-1 with TRBJ2-3; TRBD2 agrees at 9 bases. There are 11 residues in the CDR3. CDR1 DFQATT and CDR2 SNEGSKA come from the germline V gene (reference sequence). Trimming took 7 bases from V and 6 from J; bases not matched to a gene: 2. The CDR3 here is CSGLAGDTQYF. CDR3 DNA sequence: TGCAGTGGGCTAGCGGGGGATACGCAGTATTTT.

This clone was detected a few times. This chain connects TRBV30 to TRBJ1-3; D is unclear. Germline V gives CDR1 GTSNPN, CDR2 SVGIG (reference sequence). V lost 0 bases, J lost 0 bases, and 9 bases lay in between. The CDR3 has 15 amino acids. The CDR3 DNA sequence: TGTGCCTGGAGTGTAGATGGGTACTCTGGAAACACCATATATTTT. Residues: CAWSVDGYSGNTIYF.

This clone was seen only a few times. The chain combines TRBV5-4 with TRBJ2-3; D is undetermined. The V and J ends lost 5 bases and 6 bases respectively, with 10 bases between them. The CDR3 is 12 amino acids. CDR1 SGHNT and CDR2 YYREEE come from the germline V gene (reference sequence). This CDR3 is CASSWAKDTQYF. The CDR3 nucleotides are TGTGCCAGCAGTTGGGCGAAGGATACGCAGTATTTT. Based on the CDR3 plus reference TRBV5-4 and TRBJ2-3, the full variable domain is ETGVTQSPTHLIKTRGQQVTLRCSSQSGHNTVSWYQQALGQGPQFIFQYYREEENGRGNFPPRFSGLQFPNYSSELNVNALELDDSALYLCASSWAKDTQYFGPGTRLTVL.

V is TRBV7-2 and J is TRBJ1-5; D ambiguous. The germline V and J ends were trimmed by 2 bases and 5 bases, with 10 bases remaining between them. This CDR3 is built from 14 residues. Germline CDR1 is SGHTA and CDR2 is FQGNSA. DNA of the CDR3: TGTGCCAGCAGCTTATTCAGGACGGATCAGCCCCAGCATTTT. Translating it yields CASSLFRTDQPQHF.

This clone was recorded a few times. The V and J genes are TRBV6-1 and TRBJ1-1, with D hard to call. The germline gives CDR1 MNHNS, CDR2 SASEGT. The CDR3 sequence is 12 residues long. The ends were cut back, 6 bases at V and 4 bases at J, with 9 bases in the middle. The CDR3 sequence is CASRGLPTEAFF. The DNA of the CDR3 is TGTGCCAGCAGAGGACTCCCCACTGAAGCTTTCTTT.

This clone was detected a few times. V gene TRBV11-2 combines with J gene TRBJ2-1, with D unclear. Trimming took 3 bases from V and 10 from J, leaving 4 bases between them. CDR3 size: 10 residues. Germline V gene sequence: CDR1 SGHAT, CDR2 FQNNGV. The CDR3 loop reads CASSFQEQFF. The CDR3 coding sequence is TGTGCCAGCAGCTTTCAAGAGCAGTTCTTC.

The chain links TRBV6-6 to TRBJ2-5; TRBD2 might be the D (6 bases). Between the trimmed V and J ends, which lost 7 bases and 1 base, there was a span of 19 bases. This CDR3 contains 16 residues. Germline V CDR1 and CDR2: MNHNY, SVGAGI (reference sequence). CDR3 in amino acids: CASTLLQSGGQETQYF. In DNA, the CDR3 is TGTGCCAGCACCCTGCTTCAGTCCGGGGGCCAAGAGACCCAGTACTTC.

V gene TRBV9 combines with J gene TRBJ1-2, with D unresolved. Looked up from germline, CDR1 is SGDLS and CDR2 is YYNGEE. The CDR3 contains 15 residues. With 4 bases removed from V and 2 bases from J, the gap between germline ends came to 15 bases. In DNA form, the CDR3 reads TGTGCCAGCAGCCCCTTTGGAGGAATCAACTATGGCTACACCTTC. Translated, it gives CASSPFGGINYGYTF.

The V call is TRBV10-3, the J call TRBJ2-5; D perhaps matches TRBD1 (6 bases). The germline V and J ends were trimmed by 4 bases and 5 bases, with 17 bases remaining between them. CDR1 and CDR2 from the germline V gene are ENHRY and SYGVKD. This CDR3 region has 15 residues. The DNA of the CDR3 is TGTGCCATCAGTGCAGGGGAACAGGGTGCGGAGACCCAGTACTTC. It yields the protein CAISAGEQGAETQYF.